The clone carrying this TCR beta chain has only a few counts. As yet, its antigen is unknown. V shed 6 bases, J shed 3 bases, and the junction held 9 bases outside the gene matches. Germline values: CDR1 DFQATT, CDR2 SNEGSKA (reference sequence). The CDR3 loop spans 14 amino acids. Each CDR3 protein is one row after TCRdb ran MiXCR on the RT-PCR reads. The sample records 600,000 to 850,000 distinct CDR3 sequences, 14% being singletons. The sample originates from a study of response to subunit inactivated influenza vaccine. Notes on the study in general: Each seasonal influenza vaccination recruits few new T cells, the authors suggested.

The chain links TRBV20-1 to TRBJ2-7; TRBD2 matches at 9 bases. The receptor was isolated from a man aged 45-60 years who received an inactivated influenza vaccine. The specimen was PBMCs from blood, collected approximately 15 days before vaccination. This CDR3 is CSAPSAGGNYEQYF. DNA of the CDR3: TGCAGTGCACCCTCGGCGGGAGGGAACTACGAGCAGTACTTC.